These 5 T cell receptor beta chains came from one sample sequenced in a study of cytomegalovirus exposure and HLA in healthy donors. The primer mix had 60 Vbeta and 13 Jbeta primers. Profiled with immunoSEQ multiplex PCR; TCRdb holds only in-frame clones, not every one. This sample's table has 25,000 to 35,000 clones. Sequencing was performed on PBMCs. The receptors here all came from a woman in her forties in good health and CMV-seropositive.

The CDR3: CASSPKNRDPYGYTF. In nucleotides, the CDR3 is TGTGCCAGCTCACCAAAAAACAGGGACCCATATGGCTACACCTTC. This sequence joins TRBV18 and TRBJ1-2; D possibly corresponds to TRBD1 (6 bases). This CDR3 is 15 amino acids long. Germline assignment: CDR1 KGHSH and CDR2 LQKENI. V was clipped by 2 bases and J by 5 bases, with 15 bases between them.

V and J are TRBV11-2 and TRBJ2-7; 7 positions agree with TRBD1. The CDR3 has 14 residues. J was trimmed by 2 bases and V by 3 bases; bases with no gene match: 4. Germline CDR1 and CDR2: SGHAT and FQNNGV. As DNA, the CDR3 is TGTGCCAGCAGCTTCCCGGGACAGCCCTACGAGCAGTACTTC. It translates to CASSFPGQPYEQYF.

V usage is TRBV7-9 and J usage is TRBJ2-5; D is perhaps TRBD1 (5 bases). Trimming removed 7 bases at V and 5 bases at J, with 26 bases between. The CDR3 consists of 17 residues. Per germline, CDR1 SEHNR and CDR2 FQNEAQ (reference sequence). The DNA of the CDR3 is TGTGCCAGCACCCCACTCACAGGCCAGCGAATTGGGGAGACCCAGTACTTC. It translates to CASTPLTGQRIGETQYF.

V and J are TRBV7-9 and TRBJ1-6; 7 nucleotides agree with TRBD1. Germline values: CDR1 SEHNR, CDR2 FQNEAQ (reference sequence). V lost 6 bases to trimming and J lost 8 bases; unmatched junction nucleotides: 10. This CDR3 region has 15 residues. The DNA for the CDR3 is TGTGCCAGCAGTCCCACGAGGGACAGCTATTCACCCCTCCACTTT. Amino acid sequence: CASSPTRDSYSPLHF.

With regard to this clone: Its ends do not fully match the called genes, so a read error is possible. J is TRBJ2-1 and V is TRBV30; TRBD1 matches at 7 bases. Per the germline V gene, CDR1 is GTSNPN and CDR2 is SVGIG (reference sequence). The CDR3 is made up of 15 amino acids. The DNA for the CDR3 is TGTGCCGGGAGTTCCGGGACAGAAAACTACAATGAGCAGTTCTTC. Residues: CAGSSGTENYNEQFF.